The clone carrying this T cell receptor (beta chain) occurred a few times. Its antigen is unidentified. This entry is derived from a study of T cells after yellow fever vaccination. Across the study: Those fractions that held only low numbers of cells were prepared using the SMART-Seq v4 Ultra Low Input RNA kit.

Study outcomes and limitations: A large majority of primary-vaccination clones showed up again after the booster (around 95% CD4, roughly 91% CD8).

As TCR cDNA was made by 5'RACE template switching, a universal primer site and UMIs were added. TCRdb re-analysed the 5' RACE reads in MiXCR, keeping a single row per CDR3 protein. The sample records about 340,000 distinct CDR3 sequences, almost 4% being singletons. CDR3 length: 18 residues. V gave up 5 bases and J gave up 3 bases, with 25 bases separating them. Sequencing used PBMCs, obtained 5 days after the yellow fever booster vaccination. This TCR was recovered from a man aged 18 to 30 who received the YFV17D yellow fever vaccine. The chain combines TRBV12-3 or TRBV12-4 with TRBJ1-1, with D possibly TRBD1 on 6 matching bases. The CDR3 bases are TGTGCCAGCAGTGAAACAGGGTTCGGTCGGCGAAAGGACACTGAAGCTTTCTTT. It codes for CASSETGFGRRKDTEAFF.